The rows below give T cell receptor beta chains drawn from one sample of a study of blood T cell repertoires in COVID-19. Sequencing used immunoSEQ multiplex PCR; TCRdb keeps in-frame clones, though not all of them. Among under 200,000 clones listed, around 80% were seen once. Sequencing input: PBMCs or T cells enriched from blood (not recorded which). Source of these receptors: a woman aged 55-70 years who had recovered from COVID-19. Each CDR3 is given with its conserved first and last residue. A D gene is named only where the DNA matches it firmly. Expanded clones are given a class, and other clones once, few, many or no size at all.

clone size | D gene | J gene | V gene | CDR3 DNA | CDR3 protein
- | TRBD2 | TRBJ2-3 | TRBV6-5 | TGTGCCAGCAGTTTCCTCACTAGCGGGGAGACAGATACGCAGTATTTT | CASSFLTSGETDTQYF
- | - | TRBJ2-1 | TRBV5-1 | TGCGCCAGCAGCTTGGACAGGGCCAATGAGCAGTTCTTC | CASSLDRANEQFF
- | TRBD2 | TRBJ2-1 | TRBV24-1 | TGTGCCACCAGCCGTGGCGGGGGGGGCCGGGATGAGCAGTTCTTC | CATSRGGGGRDEQFF
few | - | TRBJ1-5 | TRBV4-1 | TGCGCCAGCAGCCAAGAGCCAGGGAGCAATCAGCCCCAGCATTTT | CASSQEPGSNQPQHF
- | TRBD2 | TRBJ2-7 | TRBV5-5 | TGTGCCAGCAGTACGGGACTAGCCCCGTACGAGCAGTACTTC | CASSTGLAPYEQYF
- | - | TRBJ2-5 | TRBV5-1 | TGCGCCAGCAGCCTGGATCGGTCAGGGCTAGAGACCCAGTACTTC | CASSLDRSGLETQYF
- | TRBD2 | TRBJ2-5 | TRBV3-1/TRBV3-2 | TGTGCCAGCAGAACTAGCGGGGGGCCCCAAGAGACCCAGTACTTC | CASRTSGGPQETQYF
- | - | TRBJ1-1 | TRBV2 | TGTGCCAGCAGGGGGGGAGGGGTTGATGAAGCTTTCTTT | CASRGGGVDEAFF
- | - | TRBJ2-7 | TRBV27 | TGTGCCAGCAAGGGGCGCCCCTACGAGCAGTACTTC | CASKGRPYEQYF
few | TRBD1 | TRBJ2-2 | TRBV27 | TGTGCCAGCACCCGACAGGGTAACACCGGGGAGCTGTTTTTT | CASTRQGNTGELFF
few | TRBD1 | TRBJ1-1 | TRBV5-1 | TGCGCCAGCAGCTTCCGACAGGGGGGGAACACTGAAGCTTTCTTT | CASSFRQGGNTEAFF
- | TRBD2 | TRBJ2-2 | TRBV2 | TGTGCCAGCAGTGAAGACGCTAGCGGGGGGGCCACCGGGGAGCTGTTTTTT | CASSEDASGGATGELFF
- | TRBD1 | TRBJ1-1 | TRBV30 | TGTGCCTGGAGTGCGGACAGGGATGCCACTGAAGCTTTCTTT | CAWSADRDATEAFF
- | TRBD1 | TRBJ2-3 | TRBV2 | TGTGCCAGCGGCGCCGCCGGGACAGGCACAGATACGCAGTATTTT | CASGAAGTGTDTQYF
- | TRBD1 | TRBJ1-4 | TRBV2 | TGTGCCAGCAGGGACGGGACAGAAGGTGAAAAACTGTTTTTT | CASRDGTEGEKLFF
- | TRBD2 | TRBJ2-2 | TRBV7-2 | TGTGCCAGCAGCTCGACTAGCGGGGGGGCCGGGGAGCTGTTTTTT | CASSSTSGGAGELFF
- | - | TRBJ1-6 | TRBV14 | TGTGCCAGCAGCCAACAGGGGATCGGTTCACCCCTCCACTTT | CASSQQGIGSPLHF
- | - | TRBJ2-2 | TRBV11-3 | TGTGCCAGCTCAGGGCGAACAAACGCCGGGGAGCTGTTTTTT | CASSGRTNAGELFF
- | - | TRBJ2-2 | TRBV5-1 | TGCGCCAGCAGCTTGTCGAGCAGGGTGATTGTCGCCGGGGAGCTGTTTTTT | CASSLSSRVIVAGELFF
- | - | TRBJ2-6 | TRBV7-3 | TGTGCCAGCAGCGACGGACAACCAAGCTCTGGGGCCAACGTCCTGACTTTC | CASSDGQPSSGANVLTF
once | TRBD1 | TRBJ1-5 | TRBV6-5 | TGTGCCAGCAGCCCAGACAGGGGGAGGCAGCCCCAGCATTTT | CASSPDRGRQPQHF
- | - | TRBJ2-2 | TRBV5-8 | TGTGCCAGCAGCCTATTCCACACCGGGGAGCTGTTTTTT | CASSLFHTGELFF
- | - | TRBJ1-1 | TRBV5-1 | TGCGCCAGCAGCTCACAGCCAGACAGTTCCACTGAAGCTTTCTTT | CASSSQPDSSTEAFF
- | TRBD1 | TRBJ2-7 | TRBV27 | TGTGCCAGCAGTTTTCCAGGGGGCGGCGAGCAGTACTTC | CASSFPGGGEQYF
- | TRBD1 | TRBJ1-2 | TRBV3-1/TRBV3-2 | TGTGCCAGCAGCCAAGAGAGGACAGGGTTCGACTATGGCTACACCTTC | CASSQERTGFDYGYTF
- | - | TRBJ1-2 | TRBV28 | TGTGCCAGCAGATCAGGAACGCCAGGCTACACCTTC | CASRSGTPGYTF
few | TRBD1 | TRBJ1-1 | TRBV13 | TGTGCCAGCAGCTTAGGAAGACAGGGGAGGAACACTGAAGCTTTCTTT | CASSLGRQGRNTEAFF
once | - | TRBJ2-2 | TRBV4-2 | TGTGCCAGCAGGGCCCGGGTTACCGGGGAGCTGTTTTTT | CASRARVTGELFF
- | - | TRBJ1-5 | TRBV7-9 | TGTGCCAGCAGCTTAGGGGGGGTTCATCAGCCCCAGCATTTT | CASSLGGVHQPQHF
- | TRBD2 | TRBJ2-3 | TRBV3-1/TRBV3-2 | TGTGCCAGCAGCCGAACTAGCGGGGAAACAGATACGCAGTATTTT | CASSRTSGETDTQYF
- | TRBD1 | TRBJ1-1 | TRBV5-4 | TGTGCCAGCAGCAAGGACAGGGGGCGGACTGAAGCTTTCTTT | CASSKDRGRTEAFF
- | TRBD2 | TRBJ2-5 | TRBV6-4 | TGTGCCAGCAGTGACTTCCTAGCGGGGGGGCTAGGTGGTGAGACCCAGTACTTC | CASSDFLAGGLGGETQYF
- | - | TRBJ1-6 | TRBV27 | TGTGCCAGCAGTTTTCAGGTCAGCTCCTATAATTCACCCCTCCACTTT | CASSFQVSSYNSPLHF
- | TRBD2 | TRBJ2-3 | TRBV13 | TGTGCCAGCAGCTCCCACTGGACTAGCGGGGGGGACTCAGATACGCAGTATTTT | CASSSHWTSGGDSDTQYF
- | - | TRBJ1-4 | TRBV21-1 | TGTGCCAGCAGCCATGAGGGAGGGGACACTAATGAAAAACTGTTTTTT | CASSHEGGDTNEKLFF
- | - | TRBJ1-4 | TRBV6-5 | TGTGCCAGCAGTTACTCCCCGGTAGAAAAACTGTTTTTT | CASSYSPVEKLFF
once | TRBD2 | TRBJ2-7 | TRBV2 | TGTGCCAGCAGTGAGGCTAGCGGTGCCTACGAGCAGTACTTC | CASSEASGAYEQYF
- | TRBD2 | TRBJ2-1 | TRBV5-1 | TGCGCCAGCGGAGTTGAGCGGGGGGAAAACAATGAGCAGTTCTTC | CASGVERGENNEQFF
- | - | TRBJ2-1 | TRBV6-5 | TGTGCCAGCAGTTTCCTAGGGGAAGGGAATGAGCAGTTCTTC | CASSFLGEGNEQFF
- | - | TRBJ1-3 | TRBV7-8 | TGTGCCAGCAGCCCGGCACAGGGAAACTCCGGAAACACCATATATTTT | CASSPAQGNSGNTIYF
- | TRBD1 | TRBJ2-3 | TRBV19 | TGTGCCAGTAGGGAGACAGGGGTTACAGATACGCAGTATTTT | CASRETGVTDTQYF
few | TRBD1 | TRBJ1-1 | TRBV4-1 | TGCGCCAGCAGTCCGGGGACAGGGAACACTGAAGCTTTCTTT | CASSPGTGNTEAFF
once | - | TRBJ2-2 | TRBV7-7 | TGTGCCAGCAGCTCTACCCAGGGGGGAAGCGGGGAGCTGTTTTTT | CASSSTQGGSGELFF
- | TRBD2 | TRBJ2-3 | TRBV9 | TGTGCCAGCAGCGCCCACATAGCGGGGGTTCTCGGAGATACGCAGTATTTT | CASSAHIAGVLGDTQYF
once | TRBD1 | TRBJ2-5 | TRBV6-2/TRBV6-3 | TGTGCCAGCAGCCGTGGGGACAGGGGAAATGAAGAGACCCAGTACTTC | CASSRGDRGNEETQYF
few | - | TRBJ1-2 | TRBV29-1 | TGCAGCGTTTCCGACGGGTATGGCTACACCTTC | CSVSDGYGYTF
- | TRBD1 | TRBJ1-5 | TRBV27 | TGTGCCAGCAGTTTTAGACAGGGGATCAATCAGCCCCAGCATTTT | CASSFRQGINQPQHF
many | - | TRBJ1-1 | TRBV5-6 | TGTGCCAGCAGCTTCCGTCAGGGAAAGGAAGCTTTCTTT | CASSFRQGKEAFF
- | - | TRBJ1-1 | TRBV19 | TGTGCCAGTAGTGCTGGGAGGGGGGTCACTGAAGCTTTCTTT | CASSAGRGVTEAFF
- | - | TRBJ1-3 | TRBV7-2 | TGTGCCAGCAGGAAAAACAGGGCAGACTCTGGAAACACCATATATTTT | CASRKNRADSGNTIYF
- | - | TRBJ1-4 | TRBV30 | TGTGCCTGCAGACAGGCCCCAACTAATGAAAAACTGTTTTTT | CACRQAPTNEKLFF
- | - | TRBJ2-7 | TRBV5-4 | TGTGCCAGCAGCTTGGGAACCGGTAGAGGCTACGAGCAGTACTTC | CASSLGTGRGYEQYF
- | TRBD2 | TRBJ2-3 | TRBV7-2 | TGTGCCAGCAGCCTTAGCGGGACCCTAGATACGCAGTATTTT | CASSLSGTLDTQYF
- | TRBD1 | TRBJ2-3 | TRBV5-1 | TGCGCCAGCAGCTTGTTTGGACAGGGGGAGGATACGCAGTATTTT | CASSLFGQGEDTQYF
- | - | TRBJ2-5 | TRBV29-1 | TGCAGCGTTGAGGACAGCCAAGAGACCCAGTACTTC | CSVEDSQETQYF
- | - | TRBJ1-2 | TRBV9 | TGTGCCAGCAGCGGACAGAACTATGGCTACACCTTC | CASSGQNYGYTF
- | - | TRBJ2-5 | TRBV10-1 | TGCGCCAGCAGTGAGGCTGCGCAAGAGACCCAGTACTTC | CASSEAAQETQYF